A single sample gave rise to the 5 T cell receptor beta chains below, sequenced in a study of PD-L1 blockade in urothelial cancer. Here immunoSEQ multiplex PCR was the method, and the copy in TCRdb shows in-frame clones only, minus some. The data show around 56,000 clones, around 84% seen once. The sequenced sample was PBMCs, obtained around atezolizumab (anti-PD-L1) treatment. Receptors were obtained from a man aged 50 to 60 with urothelial cancer.

V and J are TRBV27 and TRBJ2-7; 10 nucleotides match TRBD1. CDR1 is MNHEY and CDR2 is SMNVEV in the germline V gene (reference sequence). This CDR3 spans 14 amino acids. Trimming at V came to 6 bases and at J to 2 bases, leaving 4 bases not matched to a gene. CDR3 protein: CASRRQGATYEQYF. For the CDR3, the DNA is TGTGCCAGCAGAAGACAGGGGGCGACCTACGAGCAGTACTTC.

The chain combines TRBV5-1 with TRBJ1-3; D unclear. Germline-derived CDR1 and CDR2 are SGHRS and YFSETQ. V lost 5 bases and J 0 bases, leaving 9 bases between the germline ends. CDR3 length: 14 amino acids. The chain's CDR3 is CASRISSSGNTIYF. The CDR3 DNA sequence: TGCGCCAGCAGGATCTCGAGCTCTGGAAACACCATATATTTT.

This chain joins TRBV5-1 and TRBJ2-3; 12 bases are shared with TRBD2. This CDR3 spans 15 amino acids. V was pared by 3 bases and J by 4 bases, with 3 bases of the junction left unmatched. Germline CDR1 and CDR2: SGHRS and YFSETQ. CDR3 region: CASSSWTSGADTQYF. The CDR3 region has the DNA TGCGCCAGCAGCTCCTGGACTAGCGGGGCAGATACGCAGTATTTT.

The rearrangement links TRBV5-1 to TRBJ2-5; TRBD1 aligns across 8 bases. CDR1 is SGHRS, CDR2 YFSETQ, per germline. CDR3 length equals 13 residues. V trimming: 3 bases; J trimming: 5 bases; junction bases outside the gene matches: 3. The CDR3 nucleotides read TGCGCCAGCAGCTCGACAGGGGAGGAGACCCAGTACTTC. Amino acids: CASSSTGEETQYF.

This sequence joins TRBV28 and TRBJ1-2, with 7 bases fitting TRBD1. Germline CDR1 reads MDHEN; CDR2 reads SYDVKM. CDR3 length: 14 amino acids. V dropped 2 bases and J dropped 8; count of bases not matched to a gene: 8. The CDR3 here is CASSLRGGGKGYTF. CDR3 nucleotide sequence: TGTGCCAGCAGTTTACGAGGAGGGGGCAAAGGCTACACCTTC.